One and the same sample provided the 7 T cell receptor beta chains below, sequenced in a study of T-cell memory formation after mild COVID-19. TCRdb re-called the 5' RACE reads with MiXCR, one entry per CDR3 protein. This table has hundreds of thousands of distinct CDR3 sequences, about an eighth appearing once. The sequenced sample was PBMCs or a T cell subset sorted from them (not recorded which). The receptor set was obtained from a man between 18 and 35 years old who had mild COVID-19 (a few samples of this study predate the infection). Cell type and time point are not known.

This chain uses TRBV2 with TRBJ2-1; D may be TRBD2 (5 bases). CDR3 length equals 13 residues. From germline, CDR1 is SNHLY and CDR2 FYNNEI. The ends were cut back, 7 bases at V and 2 bases at J, with 9 bases in the middle. For the CDR3, the DNA is TGTGCCAGCATAACGGGGACCTACAATGAGCAGTTCTTC. This codes for CASITGTYNEQFF.

This clonotype came up a few times. The genes are TRBV11-1 and TRBJ2-5; D unresolved. Germline-derived CDR1 and CDR2 are SGHAT and FQDESV (reference sequence). CDR3 length equals 16 residues. With 2 bases removed from V and 2 bases from J, the gap between germline ends came to 15 bases. The chain's CDR3 is CASSLNAMSRQETQYF. In DNA, the CDR3 is TGTGCCAGCAGCTTAAATGCGATGTCACGTCAAGAGACCCAGTACTTC. The full variable domain, in which reference TRBV11-1 and TRBJ2-5 provide the parts outside the CDR3, is EAEVAQSPRYKITEKSQAVAFWCDPISGHATLYWYRQILGQGPELLVQFQDESVVDDSQLPKDRFSAERLKGVDSTLKIQPAELGDSAMYLCASSLNAMSRQETQYFGPGTRLLVL.

The chain joins TRBV18 to TRBJ1-1; D perhaps matches TRBD1 (5 bases). Trimming cost V 6 bases and J 0 bases, with 17 bases left between them. CDR3 length: 16 amino acids. From germline, CDR1 is KGHSH and CDR2 LQKENI. CDR3 sequence: CASSLNFRGMNTEAFF. As DNA, the CDR3 is TGTGCCAGCTCCCTTAATTTCCGGGGCATGAACACTGAAGCTTTCTTT.

This clonotype was seen many times. The V and J genes are TRBV5-1 and TRBJ2-3, with 12 bases identical to TRBD2. CDR3 size: 17 residues. Germline V lookup: CDR1 SGHRS, CDR2 YFSETQ. V dropped 4 bases and J dropped 8; count of bases not matched to a gene: 14. The CDR3: CASSPRLAGAVPTTQYF. The CDR3 bases are TGCGCCAGCAGCCCCCGACTAGCGGGGGCCGTACCTACTACGCAGTATTTT. The variable domain in full, with the rest retrieved from reference TRBV5-1 and TRBJ2-3, is KAGVTQTPRYLIKTRGQQVTLSCSPISGHRSVSWYQQTPGQGLQFLFEYFSETQRNKGNFPGRFSGRQFSNSRSEMNVSTLELGDSALYLCASSPRLAGAVPTTQYFGPGTRLTVL.

The gene calls are TRBV7-9 and TRBJ2-2; 7 bases line up with TRBD1. The junction had 11 bases not matched to a gene; V was cut back by 1 base and J by 6 bases. CDR3 length: 17 amino acids. The V gene's germline CDR1 is SEHNR and CDR2 FQNEAQ (reference sequence). The CDR3 protein is CASSLGPGTVNAGELFF. CDR3 in DNA: TGTGCCAGCAGCTTAGGTCCCGGGACAGTCAACGCCGGGGAGCTGTTTTTT.

This chain joins TRBV11-1 and TRBJ1-1, with 7 positions matching TRBD1. Germline assignment: CDR1 SGHAT and CDR2 FQDESV (reference sequence). The ends lost 3 bases at V and 4 bases at J; junction bases unmatched: 14. CDR3 size: 17 residues. CDR3 sequence (DNA): TGTGCCAGCAGCTTTTCCCCACAGGGGACGGGGAGCACTGAAGCTTTCTTT. Translating it yields CASSFSPQGTGSTEAFF.

J is TRBJ1-2 and V is TRBV20-1; D is possibly TRBD1 (5 bases). The V end was cut by 3 bases, the J end by 0 bases, with 23 bases between. This CDR3 has 18 amino acids. Looked up from germline, CDR1 is DFQATT and CDR2 is SNEGSKA (reference sequence). CDR3 nucleotides: TGCAGTGCTAGGAGTTTCGGGACGGAACCCAAATCTAACTATGGCTACACCTTC. Amino acids: CSARSFGTEPKSNYGYTF.